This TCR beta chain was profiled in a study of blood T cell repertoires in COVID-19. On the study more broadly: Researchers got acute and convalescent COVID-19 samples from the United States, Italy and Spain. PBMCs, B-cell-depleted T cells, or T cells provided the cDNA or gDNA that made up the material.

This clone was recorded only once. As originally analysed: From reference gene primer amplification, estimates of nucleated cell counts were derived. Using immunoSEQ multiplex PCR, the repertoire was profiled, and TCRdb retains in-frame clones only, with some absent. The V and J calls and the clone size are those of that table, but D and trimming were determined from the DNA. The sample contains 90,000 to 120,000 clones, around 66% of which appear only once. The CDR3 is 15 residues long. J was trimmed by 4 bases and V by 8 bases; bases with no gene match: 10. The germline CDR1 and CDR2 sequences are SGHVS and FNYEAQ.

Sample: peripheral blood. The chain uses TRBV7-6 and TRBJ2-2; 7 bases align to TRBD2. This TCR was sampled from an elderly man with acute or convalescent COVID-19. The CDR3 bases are TGTGCCAGCTTGGAGGGACTAAAAGGCACCGGGGAGCTGTTTTTT. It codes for CASLEGLKGTGELFF. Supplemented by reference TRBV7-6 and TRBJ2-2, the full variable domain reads GAGVSQSPRYKVTKRGQDVALRCDPISGHVSLYWYRQALGQGPEFLTYFNYEAQQDKSGLPNDRFSAERPEGSISTLTIQRTEQRDSAMYRCASLEGLKGTGELFFGEGSRLTVL.